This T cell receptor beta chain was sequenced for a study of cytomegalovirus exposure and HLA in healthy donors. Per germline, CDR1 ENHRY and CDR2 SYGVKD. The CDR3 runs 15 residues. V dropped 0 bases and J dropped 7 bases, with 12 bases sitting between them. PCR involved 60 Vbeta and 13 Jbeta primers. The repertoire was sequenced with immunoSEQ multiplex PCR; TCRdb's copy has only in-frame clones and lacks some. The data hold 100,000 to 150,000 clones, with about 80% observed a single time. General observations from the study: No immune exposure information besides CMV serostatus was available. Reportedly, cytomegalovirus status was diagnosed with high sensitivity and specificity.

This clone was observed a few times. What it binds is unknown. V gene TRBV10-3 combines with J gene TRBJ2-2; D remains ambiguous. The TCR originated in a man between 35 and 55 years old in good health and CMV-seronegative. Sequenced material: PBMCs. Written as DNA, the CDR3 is TGTGCCATCAGTGAGTCATTTGCGGAAGTCGGGGAGCTGTTTTTT. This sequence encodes CAISESFAEVGELFF.